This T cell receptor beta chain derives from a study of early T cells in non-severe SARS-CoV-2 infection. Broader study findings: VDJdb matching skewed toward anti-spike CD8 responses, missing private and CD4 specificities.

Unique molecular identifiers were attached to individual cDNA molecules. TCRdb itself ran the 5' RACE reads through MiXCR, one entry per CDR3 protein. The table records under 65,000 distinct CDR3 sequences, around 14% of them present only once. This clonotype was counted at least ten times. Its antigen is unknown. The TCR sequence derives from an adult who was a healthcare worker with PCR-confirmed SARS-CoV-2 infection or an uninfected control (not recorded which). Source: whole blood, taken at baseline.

CDR3: CASSHTGGAGNEQFF. DNA for the CDR3: TGTGCCAGCAGCCACACGGGGGGGGCCGGGAATGAGCAGTTCTTC. V usage is TRBV11-2 and J usage is TRBJ2-1; 8 bases agree with TRBD2. Germline V CDR1 and CDR2: SGHAT, FQNNGV. V gave up 5 bases and J gave up 7 bases; unmatched junction bases: 10. This CDR3 region has 15 residues.